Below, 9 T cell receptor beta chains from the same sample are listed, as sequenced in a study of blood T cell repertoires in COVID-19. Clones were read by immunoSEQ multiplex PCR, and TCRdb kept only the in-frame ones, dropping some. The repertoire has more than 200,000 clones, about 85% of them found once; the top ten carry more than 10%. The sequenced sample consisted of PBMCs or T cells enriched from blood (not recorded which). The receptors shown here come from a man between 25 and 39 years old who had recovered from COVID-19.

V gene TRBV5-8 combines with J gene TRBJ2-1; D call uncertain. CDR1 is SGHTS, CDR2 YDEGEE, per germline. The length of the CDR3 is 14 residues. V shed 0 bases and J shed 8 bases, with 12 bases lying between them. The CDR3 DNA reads TGTGCCAGCAGCTTGGACGTTAGTTTCGATGAGCAGTTCTTC. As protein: CASSLDVSFDEQFF.

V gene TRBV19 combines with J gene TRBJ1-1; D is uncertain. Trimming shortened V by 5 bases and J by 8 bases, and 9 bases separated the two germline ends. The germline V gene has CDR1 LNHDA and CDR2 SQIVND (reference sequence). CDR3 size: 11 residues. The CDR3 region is CASSSEPEAFF. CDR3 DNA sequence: TGTGCCAGTAGTTCCGAGCCAGAAGCTTTCTTT.

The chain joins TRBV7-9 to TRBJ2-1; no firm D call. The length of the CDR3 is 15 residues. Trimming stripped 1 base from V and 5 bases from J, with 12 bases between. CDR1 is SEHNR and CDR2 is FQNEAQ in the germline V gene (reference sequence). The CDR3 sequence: CASSLGAQANNEQFF. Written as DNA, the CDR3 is TGTGCCAGCAGCTTAGGGGCCCAGGCCAACAATGAGCAGTTCTTC.

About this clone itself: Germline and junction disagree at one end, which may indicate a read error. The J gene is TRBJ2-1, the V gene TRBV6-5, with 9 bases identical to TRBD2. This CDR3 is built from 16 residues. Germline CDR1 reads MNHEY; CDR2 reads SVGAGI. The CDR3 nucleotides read TGTGCCAGCAGTTATTCAGCGGGGGGACGATACAGTGAGCAGTTCTTC. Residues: CASSYSAGGRYSEQFF.

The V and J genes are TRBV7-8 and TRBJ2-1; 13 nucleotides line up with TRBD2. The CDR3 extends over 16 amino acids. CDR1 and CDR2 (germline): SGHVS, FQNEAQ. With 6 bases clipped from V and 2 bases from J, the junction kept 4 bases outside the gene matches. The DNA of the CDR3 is TGTGCCAGCAGTTCCGGGACTAGCGGGACCTACAATGAGCAGTTCTTC. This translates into CASSSGTSGTYNEQFF.

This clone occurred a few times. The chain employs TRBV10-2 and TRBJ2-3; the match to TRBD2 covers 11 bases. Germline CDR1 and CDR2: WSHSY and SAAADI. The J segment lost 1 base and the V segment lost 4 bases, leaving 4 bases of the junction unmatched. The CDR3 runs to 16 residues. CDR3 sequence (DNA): TGCGCCAGCAGTGGTAGCGGGAGGGCCGGCACAGATACGCAGTATTTT. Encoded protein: CASSGSGRAGTDTQYF.

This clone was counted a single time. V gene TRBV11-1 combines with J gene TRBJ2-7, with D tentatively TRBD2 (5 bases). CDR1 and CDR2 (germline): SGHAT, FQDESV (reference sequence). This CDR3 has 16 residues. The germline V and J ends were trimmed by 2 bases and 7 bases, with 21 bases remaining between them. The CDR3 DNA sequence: TGTGCCAGCAGCTTAAGCGGAGCTCCCCATCTTAAGGAGCAGTACTTC. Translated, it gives CASSLSGAPHLKEQYF.

The CDR3 bases are TGTGCCAGCAGCCCGGATCTGGGACAGGGTGCGTACGAGCAGTACTTC. As protein: CASSPDLGQGAYEQYF. V gene TRBV5-4 combines with J gene TRBJ2-7; 9 positions match TRBD1. Trimming took 4 bases from V and 4 from J; bases not matched to a gene: 12. Germline V CDR1 and CDR2: SGHNT, YYREEE (reference sequence). This CDR3 has 16 residues.

The CDR3 nucleotides read TGTGCCAGCAGTTTCGGACTAGGTTATTCCTACGAGCAGTACTTC. Amino acid sequence: CASSFGLGYSYEQYF. The V gene is TRBV27, the J gene TRBJ2-7, with TRBD2 matching 7 bases. CDR1 and CDR2 (germline): MNHEY, SMNVEV (reference sequence). This CDR3 comprises 15 residues. Losses at the gene ends were 3 bases for V and 1 base for J; bases not matched to a gene: 6.